This TCR beta chain originates from a study of tumor T cells in aggressive B-cell lymphoma. CDR1 is SQVTM and CDR2 is ANQGSEA in the germline V gene. Trimming removed 0 bases at V and 7 bases at J, with 16 bases between. The CDR3 covers 14 residues. Libraries were prepared by immunoSEQ multiplex PCR; TCRdb keeps only in-frame clonotypes and omits some of them. The repertoire holds around 3,000 clones, roughly 80% seen once, with roughly a sixth in the top ten. This clone appeared a single time. V and J are TRBV29-1 and TRBJ2-7; TRBD1 is a possible D gene (6 bases). The receptor's source is an adult with diffuse large B cell lymphoma. Sequencing used tumor tissue. The CDR3: CSVEESYVGGEQYF. The CDR3 DNA reads TGCAGCGTTGAAGAATCTTACGTAGGGGGAGAGCAGTACTTC.